One sample yielded the 3 T cell receptor beta chains listed below, sequenced in a study of technical replicates of blood from several donors. The table came from immunoSEQ multiplex PCR; TCRdb's copy has only in-frame clones and leaves some out. The sample holds 75,000 to 95,000 clones; almost 97% are singletons and the top ten take approximately 0.36%. Sequenced sample: T cells isolated from PBMCs. These receptors all stem from a human donor in good health.

The rearrangement joins TRBV7-6 to TRBJ2-1; 7 bases fit TRBD1. Germline V gives CDR1 SGHVS, CDR2 FNYEAQ. The CDR3 extends over 17 amino acids. V was clipped by 7 bases and J by 1 base; unmatched bases: 13. CDR3 sequence reads: CASNLLGGDLSYNEQFF. DNA for the CDR3: TGTGCCAGCAACCTACTAGGGGGCGACTTATCCTACAATGAGCAGTTCTTC.

The CDR3 sequence: CASSYGQRNQPQHF. The DNA of the CDR3 is TGTGCCAGCAGTTACGGGCAGCGGAATCAGCCCCAGCATTTT. The V and J genes are TRBV6-6 and TRBJ1-5; D gene ambiguous. The CDR3 is 14 residues long. Per the germline V gene, CDR1 is MNHNY and CDR2 is SVGAGI (reference sequence). Between the trimmed V and J ends, which lost 2 bases and 4 bases, there was a span of 9 bases.

The chain joins TRBV19 to TRBJ2-2, with 10 nucleotides matching TRBD2. Losses at the gene ends were 7 bases for V and 8 bases for J; bases not matched to a gene: 13. CDR3 length: 16 residues. Germline V gene lookup returns CDR1 LNHDA and CDR2 SQIVND (reference sequence). CDR3 in amino acids: CASTSSSGRWRGELFF. In DNA form, the CDR3 reads TGTGCCAGTACCTCCTCTAGCGGGAGATGGAGGGGGGAGCTGTTTTTT.